These T cell receptor beta chains were read from a single sample in a study of T cell repertoires in cytomegalovirus infection. TCRdb independently ran MiXCR on the reads; one entry per CDR3 protein. The sample records over 300,000 distinct CDR3 sequences, 15% to 20% being singletons. Sequenced sample: PBMCs. These receptors came from a human donor in good health (CMV status not recorded). Some clones in this sample may be carry-over from other donors' samples. CDR3s include the opening cysteine and the closing phenylalanine or tryptophan. D genes are given only for firm matches. Clone size is stated in some rows and not others, as once, few, many or a class when expanded.

abundance | j_gene | d_gene | v_gene | CDR3aa | CDR3nt
many | TRBJ1-2 | TRBD1 | TRBV7-6 | CASSPGTGSNYGYTF | TGTGCCAGCAGCCCCGGGACAGGGTCTAACTATGGCTACACCTTC
NA | TRBJ2-5 | TRBD1 | TRBV28 | CASRKQGLETQYF | TGTGCCAGCAGGAAACAGGGGTTGGAGACCCAGTACTTC
few | TRBJ1-1 | NA | TRBV4-3 | CASSQDLDRNTEAFF | TGCGCCAGCAGCCAGGACCTGGACCGAAACACTGAAGCTTTCTTT
NA | TRBJ2-4 | NA | TRBV5-1 | CASSLGLSGGADIQYF | TGCGCCAGCAGCTTGGGTCTATCGGGGGGCGCTGACATTCAGTACTTC
few | TRBJ2-7 | TRBD2 | TRBV13 | CASSPLGGGYEQYF | TGTGCCAGCAGCCCGCTTGGGGGGGGCTACGAGCAGTACTTC
many | TRBJ2-3 | NA | TRBV6-1 | CATRRQGHTDTQYF | TGTGCCACCCGCAGGCAGGGTCACACAGATACGCAGTATTTT
many | TRBJ1-2 | TRBD1 | TRBV6-1 | CASTPGQVDPSGYTF | TGTGCCAGTACTCCCGGACAGGTGGACCCCAGTGGCTACACCTTC
NA | TRBJ2-2 | NA | TRBV6-6 | CASSYFPQKPGELFF | TGTGCCAGCAGTTACTTCCCTCAGAAGCCCGGGGAGCTGTTTTTT
few | TRBJ2-7 | NA | TRBV5-4 | CASSFSGSGNEQYF | TGTGCCAGCAGCTTCTCCGGGTCAGGCAACGAGCAGTACTTC
few | TRBJ1-2 | TRBD1 | TRBV28 | CASSLNPGQEARYTF | TGTGCCAGCAGCCTGAATCCGGGACAGGAAGCAAGATACACCTTC
few | TRBJ1-5 | NA | TRBV12-3/TRBV12-4 | CASSFQMKGDQPQHF | TGTGCCAGCAGTTTTCAAATGAAGGGGGATCAGCCCCAGCATTTT
many | TRBJ1-2 | NA | TRBV7-2 | CASSLVENYGYTF | TGTGCCAGCAGCTTAGTGGAAAACTATGGCTACACCTTC
NA | TRBJ2-1 | NA | TRBV5-1 | CASRKDGDSYNEQFF | TGCGCCAGCAGAAAAGACGGAGACTCCTACAATGAGCAGTTCTTC
few | TRBJ2-7 | TRBD1 | TRBV12-3/TRBV12-4 | CASSLELGQGSEEQYF | TGTGCCAGCAGTTTGGAGTTAGGACAGGGAAGCGAGGAGCAGTACTTC
NA | TRBJ1-2 | TRBD1 | TRBV19 | CASSRDRGGVGGYTF | TGTGCCAGTAGTAGAGACAGGGGGGGCGTCGGTGGCTACACCTTC
NA | TRBJ2-7 | TRBD1 | TRBV25-1 | CASSARTGPDEQYF | TGTGCCAGCAGTGCGCGGACAGGGCCTGACGAGCAGTACTTC
NA | TRBJ1-2 | TRBD1 | TRBV6-1 | CASSEVSGGYGYTF | TGTGCCAGCAGTGAAGTATCAGGGGGGTATGGCTACACCTTC
many | TRBJ1-1 | NA | TRBV7-2 | CASSPPGLPEAFF | TGTGCCAGCAGCCCACCGGGATTGCCTGAAGCTTTCTTT
NA | TRBJ2-7 | NA | TRBV5-5 | CASSFSGLPYEQYF | TGTGCCAGCAGCTTTTCGGGGCTCCCCTACGAGCAGTACTTC
many | TRBJ2-7 | TRBD1 | TRBV7-2 | CASSLVPGGGQGAGEQYF | TGTGCCAGCAGCTTAGTGCCCGGGGGGGGACAGGGGGCAGGCGAGCAGTACTTC
few | TRBJ1-2 | NA | TRBV7-2 | CASSLARQYDFYGYTF | TGTGCCAGCAGCTTAGCCCGGCAGTACGATTTCTATGGCTACACCTTC
NA | TRBJ1-5 | NA | TRBV6-6 | CASSYSVRSIQPQHF | TGTGCCAGCAGTTACTCTGTCCGAAGCATTCAGCCCCAGCATTTT
few | TRBJ1-1 | TRBD1 | TRBV4-1 | CASSHGQGPYTEAFF | TGCGCCAGCAGCCATGGACAGGGTCCGTACACTGAAGCTTTCTTT
NA | TRBJ2-5 | NA | TRBV9 | CASSGEQGFGETQYF | TGTGCCAGCAGCGGTGAACAGGGTTTTGGAGAGACCCAGTACTTC
few | TRBJ2-3 | NA | TRBV28 | CASVQTAGRDTQYF | TGTGCCAGCGTCCAGACAGCGGGCCGGGATACGCAGTATTTT
NA | TRBJ1-1 | NA | TRBV4-3 | CASSQEQGQLNTEAFF | TGCGCCAGCAGCCAAGAACAAGGGCAGCTAAACACTGAAGCTTTCTTT
few | TRBJ2-5 | NA | TRBV15 | CATDRGYQETQYF | TGTGCCACGGATCGGGGGTACCAAGAGACCCAGTACTTC
few | TRBJ2-3 | NA | TRBV2 | CASSIIRGSPGDTQYF | TGTGCCAGCAGTATTATTCGGGGGAGCCCCGGCGATACGCAGTATTTT
NA | TRBJ1-2 | NA | TRBV29-1 | CSVATTGSGYGYTF | TGCAGCGTTGCTACCACAGGGAGTGGCTATGGCTACACCTTC
NA | TRBJ1-4 | TRBD1 | TRBV12-3/TRBV12-4 | CASSLMGQGEEKLFF | TGTGCCAGCAGTTTAATGGGACAGGGGGAGGAAAAACTGTTTTTT
many | TRBJ1-1 | NA | TRBV12-3/TRBV12-4 | CASSFGGGSTEAFF | TGTGCCAGCAGTTTTGGGGGGGGGAGCACTGAAGCTTTCTTT
many | TRBJ2-5 | NA | TRBV7-2 | CASSIPEETQYF | TGTGCCAGCAGCATCCCCGAAGAGACCCAGTACTTC
many | TRBJ1-2 | TRBD1 | TRBV7-8 | CASSLGRGGDGYTF | TGTGCCAGCAGCTTAGGACGAGGGGGCGATGGCTACACCTTC
many | TRBJ2-2 | NA | TRBV7-6 | CASSSRSHTGELFF | TGTGCCAGCAGCTCCAGGTCCCACACCGGGGAGCTGTTTTTT
many | TRBJ2-7 | TRBD2 | TRBV7-2 | CASSFLAGGSYEQYF | TGTGCCAGCAGCTTTCTAGCGGGGGGGTCCTACGAGCAGTACTTC
few | TRBJ2-5 | NA | TRBV18 | CASSPHDLADGETQYF | TGTGCCAGCTCACCACACGATCTTGCGGACGGAGAGACCCAGTACTTC
NA | TRBJ2-1 | NA | TRBV6-6 | CASSYFRGGNYNEQFF | TGTGCCAGCAGTTACTTTCGAGGCGGGAACTACAATGAGCAGTTCTTC
many | TRBJ1-5 | NA | TRBV19 | CASSGETADRPQHF | TGTGCCAGTAGTGGGGAAACCGCGGATCGGCCCCAGCATTTT
many | TRBJ2-7 | NA | TRBV7-9 | CASSFFQKPYEQYF | TGTGCCAGCAGCTTCTTCCAGAAACCCTACGAGCAGTACTTC
NA | TRBJ2-1 | NA | TRBV20-1 | CSAAINPYNEQFF | TGCAGTGCCGCGATTAACCCTTACAATGAGCAGTTCTTC